The 9 T cell receptor beta chains given below trace back to one sample, sequenced in a study of beta chain features in type 1 diabetes. All of the isolated RNA was reverse transcribed, so expressed TCRB transcripts were sequenced. Libraries were prepared by immunoSEQ multiplex PCR; TCRdb keeps only in-frame clonotypes and omits some of them. The sample lists 150,000 or so clones, about a tenth occurring once. The source material was central memory CD4+ T cells from blood. Receptor source: a man between 18 and 35 years old in good health.

This clone was seen a few times. The chain links TRBV18 to TRBJ1-1, with D perhaps matching TRBD1 (6 bases). The CDR3 runs to 15 residues. Germline CDR1 is KGHSH and CDR2 is LQKENI. Trimming left V 3 bases short and J 5 bases short, with 16 bases between. As DNA, the CDR3 is TGTGCCAGCTCACCCGCGTCCGGGAGGGGGACTGAAGCTTTCTTT. Translating gives CASSPASGRGTEAFF.

This chain uses TRBV11-2 with TRBJ2-5; D might be TRBD1 (5 bases). The V gene lost 0 bases and the J gene lost 4 bases, with 12 bases spanning the gap. Germline values: CDR1 SGHAT, CDR2 FQNNGV. The CDR3 spans 15 residues. CDR3 in amino acids: CASSLDRVRAETQYF. The CDR3, as DNA: TGTGCCAGCAGCTTAGACAGGGTGAGAGCAGAGACCCAGTACTTC. Combining the CDR3 with reference TRBV11-2 and TRBJ2-5 gives the whole variable domain EAGVAQSPRYKIIEKRQSVAFWCNPISGHATLYWYQQILGQGPKLLIQFQNNGVVDDSQLPKDRFSAERLKGVDSTLKIQPAKLEDSAVYLCASSLDRVRAETQYFGPGTRLLVL.

V usage is TRBV5-6 and J usage is TRBJ1-5, with 9 positions matching TRBD1. Germline V gene lookup returns CDR1 SGHDT and CDR2 YYEEEE. Trimming at V came to 3 bases and at J to 6 bases, leaving 7 bases not matched to a gene. CDR3 length: 15 residues. The DNA for the CDR3 is TGTGCCAGCAGCTCGTGGACAGGGGCGACTCAGCCCCAGCATTTT. Residues: CASSSWTGATQPQHF.

The J gene is TRBJ2-5, the V gene TRBV5-4, with D possibly matching TRBD2 (7 bases). The germline V gene has CDR1 SGHNT and CDR2 YYREEE (reference sequence). The CDR3 runs 16 residues. Trimming took 4 bases from V and 1 from J, leaving 17 bases between them. CDR3 in DNA: TGTGCCAGCAGCCCCGGGGGCCGGGGGGCCCAAGAGACCCAGTACTTC. Its protein product is CASSPGGRGAQETQYF.

At least ten counts were recorded for this clone. The chain combines TRBV28 with TRBJ2-7, with D possibly matching TRBD1 (5 bases). CDR3 length equals 11 residues. With 4 bases removed from V and 9 bases from J, the gap between germline ends came to 10 bases. In germline, CDR1 is MDHEN, CDR2 SYDVKM. The CDR3 protein is CASSSDKGQYF. Here the CDR3 DNA reads TGTGCCAGCAGTTCGGACAAGGGGCAGTACTTC. The variable domain in full, with the rest retrieved from reference TRBV28 and TRBJ2-7, is DVKVTQSSRYLVKRTGEKVFLECVQDMDHENMFWYRQDPGLGLRLIYFSYDVKMKEKGDIPEGYSVSREKKERFSLILESASTNQTSMYLCASSSDKGQYFGPGTRLTVT.

This clone has a handful of counts. The chain combines TRBV7-8 with TRBJ1-5, with TRBD1 matching over 8 bases. J lost 11 bases, V lost 3 bases, and 3 bases had no gene match. This CDR3 contains 12 residues. Germline V gives CDR1 SGHVS, CDR2 FQNEAQ. The DNA of the CDR3 is TGTGCCAGCAGCTTCAGGACAGGGTCCCAGCATTTT. It is translated as CASSFRTGSQHF.

This clone was found a few times. Within the sample, other DNA sequences also encode this same CDR3. The rearrangement links TRBV7-9 to TRBJ2-3, with D uncertain. Trimming shortened V by 2 bases and J by 0 bases, and 6 bases separated the two germline ends. Germline values: CDR1 SEHNR, CDR2 FQNEAQ (reference sequence). The CDR3 covers 14 residues. CDR3 region: CASSLTTSTDTQYF. Written as DNA, the CDR3 is TGTGCCAGCAGCTTAACTACTAGCACAGATACGCAGTATTTT.

In its sample, this clone was seen a few times. The CDR3 reads CASSGGQYNQPQHF. CDR3 nucleotide sequence: TGTGCCAGCAGTGGGGGACAGTACAATCAGCCCCAGCATTTT. The rearrangement joins TRBV6-1 to TRBJ1-5; 7 nucleotides line up with TRBD1. Germline values: CDR1 MNHNS, CDR2 SASEGT. The length of the CDR3 is 14 residues. With V trimmed by 4 bases and J by 3 bases, 3 bases remained unmatched.

This chain links TRBV7-9 with TRBJ2-1; 9 nucleotides line up with TRBD1. The junction had 7 bases not matched to a gene; V was cut back by 5 bases and J by 5 bases. The CDR3 contains 15 residues. Germline V gives CDR1 SEHNR, CDR2 FQNEAQ (reference sequence). The CDR3 is CASSPDRGGHNEQFF. The CDR3 region has the DNA TGTGCCAGCAGCCCGGACAGGGGAGGACACAATGAGCAGTTCTTC.